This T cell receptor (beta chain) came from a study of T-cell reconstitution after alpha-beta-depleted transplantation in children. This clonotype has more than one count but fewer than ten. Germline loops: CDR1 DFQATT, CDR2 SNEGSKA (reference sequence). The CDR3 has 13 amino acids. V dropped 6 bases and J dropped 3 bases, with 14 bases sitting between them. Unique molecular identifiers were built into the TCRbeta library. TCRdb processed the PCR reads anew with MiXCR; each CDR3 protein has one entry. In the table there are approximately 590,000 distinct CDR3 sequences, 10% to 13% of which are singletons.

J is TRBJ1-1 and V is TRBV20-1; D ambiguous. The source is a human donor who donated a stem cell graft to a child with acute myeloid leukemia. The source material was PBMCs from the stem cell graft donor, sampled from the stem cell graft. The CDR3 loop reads CSARTGRDTEAFF. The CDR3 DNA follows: TGCAGTGCCCGTACGGGGAGGGACACTGAAGCTTTCTTT.